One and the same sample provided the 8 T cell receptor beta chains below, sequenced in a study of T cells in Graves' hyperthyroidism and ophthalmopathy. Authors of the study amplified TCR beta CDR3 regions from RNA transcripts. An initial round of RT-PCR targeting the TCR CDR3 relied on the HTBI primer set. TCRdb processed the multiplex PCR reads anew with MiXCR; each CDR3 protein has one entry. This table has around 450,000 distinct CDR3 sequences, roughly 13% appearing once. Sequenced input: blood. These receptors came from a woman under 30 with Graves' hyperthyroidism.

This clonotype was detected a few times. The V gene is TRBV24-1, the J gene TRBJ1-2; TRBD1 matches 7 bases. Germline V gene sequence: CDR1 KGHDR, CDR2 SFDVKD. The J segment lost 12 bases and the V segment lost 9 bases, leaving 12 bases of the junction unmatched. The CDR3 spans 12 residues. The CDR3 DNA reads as TGTGCCACCGGAGACAGGGATCAACCGAACACCTTC. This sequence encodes CATGDRDQPNTF.

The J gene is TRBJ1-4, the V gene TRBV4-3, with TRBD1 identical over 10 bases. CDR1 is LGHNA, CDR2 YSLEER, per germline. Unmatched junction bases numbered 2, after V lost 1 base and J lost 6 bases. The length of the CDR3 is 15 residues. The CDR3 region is CASSQAGTGDEKLFF. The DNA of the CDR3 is TGCGCCAGCAGCCAAGCCGGGACAGGGGATGAAAAACTGTTTTTT.

The CDR3 DNA reads as TGTGCCAGTAGTACCGCCCGGGGGATGAACACTGAAGCTTTCTTT. Its protein is CASSTARGMNTEAFF. The chain is built from TRBV19 and TRBJ1-1; TRBD1 might be the D (5 bases). CDR3 length: 15 residues. Germline-derived CDR1 and CDR2 are LNHDA and SQIVND (reference sequence). The germline V and J ends were trimmed by 4 bases and 0 bases, with 12 bases remaining between them.

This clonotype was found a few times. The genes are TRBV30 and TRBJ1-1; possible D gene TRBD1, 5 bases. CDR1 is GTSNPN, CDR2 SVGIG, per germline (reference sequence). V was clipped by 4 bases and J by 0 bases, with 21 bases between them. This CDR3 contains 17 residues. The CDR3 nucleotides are TGTGCCTGGACTCCGAAGATTACCCAGGGAATGAACACTGAAGCTTTCTTT. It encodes CAWTPKITQGMNTEAFF.

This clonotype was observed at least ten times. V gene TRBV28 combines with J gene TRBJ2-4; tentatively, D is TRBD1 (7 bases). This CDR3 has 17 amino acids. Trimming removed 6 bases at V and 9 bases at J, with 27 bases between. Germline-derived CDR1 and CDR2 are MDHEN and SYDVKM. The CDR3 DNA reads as TGTGCCAGCAGCCGAGCGGAGGGGACAGACTATTTTAGCATTCAGTACTTC. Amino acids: CASSRAEGTDYFSIQYF.

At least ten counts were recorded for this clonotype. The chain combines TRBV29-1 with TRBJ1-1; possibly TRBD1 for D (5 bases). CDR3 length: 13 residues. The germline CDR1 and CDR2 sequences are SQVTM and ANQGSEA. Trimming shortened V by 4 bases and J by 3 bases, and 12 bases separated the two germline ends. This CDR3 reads CSVARGWDTEAFF. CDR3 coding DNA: TGCAGCGTTGCCCGGGGCTGGGACACTGAAGCTTTCTTT. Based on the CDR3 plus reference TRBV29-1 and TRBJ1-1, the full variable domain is SAVISQKPSRDICQRGTSLTIQCQVDSQVTMMFWYRQQPGQSLTLIATANQGSEATYESGFVIDKFPISRPNLTFSTLTVSNMSPEDSSIYLCSVARGWDTEAFFGQGTRLTVV.

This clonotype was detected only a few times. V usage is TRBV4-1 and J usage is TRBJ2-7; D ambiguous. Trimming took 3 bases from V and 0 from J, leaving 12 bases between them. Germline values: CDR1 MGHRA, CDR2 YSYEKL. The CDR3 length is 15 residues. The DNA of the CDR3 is TGCGCCAGCAGCCAGCTACTCATGAGCTCCTACGAGCAGTACTTC. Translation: CASSQLLMSSYEQYF.

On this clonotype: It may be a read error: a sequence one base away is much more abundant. Written as DNA, the CDR3 is TGTGCCGGCAGTTGGAGGAGGGACAGCCAAGAGACCCAGTACTTC. It encodes CAGSWRRDSQETQYF. This chain links TRBV7-2 with TRBJ2-5; a possible D gene is TRBD1 (7 bases). Looked up from germline, CDR1 is SGHTA and CDR2 is FQGNSA. CDR3 length: 15 residues.